This is a list of T cell receptor beta chains from one sample in a study of T cell changes during pregnancy in multiple sclerosis. Only in-frame clones appear in the TCRdb table, and some are missing; sequencing was by immunoSEQ multiplex PCR. In the table there are about 61,000 clones, 85% to 90% of which are singletons. The sample in question was peripheral blood, obtained in the first trimester of pregnancy. Every receptor here comes from a female donor in good health, enrolled as a control in a pregnancy study. Each CDR3 is given with its conserved first and last residue. A D gene is named only where the DNA matches it firmly. Clone size is stated in some rows and not others, as once, few, many or a class when expanded.

D gene	J gene	CDR3 length	clone size	V gene	CDR3 protein	CDR3 DNA
TRBD1	TRBJ1-2	17	.	TRBV7-9	CASSSSGDPDRDYGYTF	TGTGCCAGCAGCTCCTCGGGGGACCCGGACAGGGACTATGGCTACACCTTC
TRBD1	TRBJ1-4	16	.	TRBV4-3	CASSQDKGTGSEKLFF	TGCGCCAGCAGCCAAGATAAAGGGACAGGGAGTGAAAAACTGTTTTTT
.	TRBJ1-3	15	few	TRBV4-2	CASSQARRAGNTIYF	TGTGCCAGCAGCCAAGCACGCAGGGCTGGAAACACCATATATTTT
.	TRBJ1-6	13	.	TRBV11-3	CASSLEAGRPLHF	TGTGCCAGCAGCTTAGAGGCGGGAAGACCCCTCCACTTT
TRBD1	TRBJ1-1	15	.	TRBV4-3	CASSQRQGLNTEAFF	TGCGCCAGCAGCCAGCGACAGGGATTGAACACTGAAGCTTTCTTT
.	TRBJ2-7	13	.	TRBV6-5	CASSYEVGYEQYF	TGTGCCAGCAGTTACGAGGTAGGCTACGAGCAGTACTTC
TRBD2	TRBJ2-5	15	.	TRBV30	CAWSVQAGEGETQYF	TGTGCCTGGAGTGTACAGGCGGGGGAGGGAGAGACCCAGTACTTC
TRBD2	TRBJ2-4	17	.	TRBV4-2	CASSQDPAGGGSNIQYF	TGTGCCAGCAGCCAAGATCCAGCGGGGGGAGGATCGAACATTCAGTACTTC
TRBD2	TRBJ2-1	18	once	TRBV7-9	CASSLIPPTSGGANEQFF	TGTGCCAGCAGCTTAATACCCCCCACTAGCGGGGGGGCAAATGAGCAGTTCTTC
.	TRBJ1-2	18	.	TRBV18	CASSPRGGELLSNYGYTF	TGTGCCAGCTCACCACGAGGGGGGGAGCTCCTATCTAACTATGGCTACACCTTC
.	TRBJ1-3	16	.	TRBV11-3	CASSLGTDGSGNTIYF	TGTGCCAGCAGCTTAGGAACAGACGGCTCTGGAAACACCATATATTTT
TRBD1	TRBJ2-2	15	.	TRBV7-9	CASSLQGAGTGELFF	TGTGCCAGCAGCTTACAGGGGGCGGGGACCGGGGAGCTGTTTTTT
.	TRBJ2-7	14	.	TRBV5-1	CASSRTGQTYEQYF	TGCGCCAGCAGCCGTACTGGGCAGACCTACGAGCAGTACTTC
.	TRBJ1-2	12	.	TRBV19	CASSRGDYGYTF	TGTGCCAGTAGTCGGGGGGACTATGGCTACACCTTC
TRBD2	TRBJ2-2	15	.	TRBV9	CASSAQGLDHGELFF	TGTGCCAGCAGCGCCCAGGGACTAGATCACGGGGAGCTGTTTTTT
.	TRBJ1-1	14	.	TRBV4-3	CASSQAGMHTEAFF	TGCGCCAGCAGCCAGGCAGGGATGCACACTGAAGCTTTCTTT
.	TRBJ2-2	13	.	TRBV7-3	CASSFTGTGELFF	TGTGCCAGCAGCTTTACAGGGACCGGGGAGCTGTTTTTT
TRBD1	TRBJ2-5	15	.	TRBV5-1	CASSLERTGQETQYF	TGCGCCAGCAGCTTGGAGAGGACAGGCCAAGAGACCCAGTACTTC
TRBD2	TRBJ2-3	19	.	TRBV19	CASSGASGGGHPSTDTQYF	TGTGCCAGTAGTGGGGCTAGCGGGGGTGGTCACCCTAGCACAGATACGCAGTATTTT
TRBD1	TRBJ2-6	19	once	TRBV5-6	CASSIDIGQGISGANVLTF	TGTGCCAGCAGCATTGATATCGGACAGGGGATCTCTGGGGCCAACGTCCTGACTTTC
.	TRBJ2-2	14	.	TRBV7-7	CASSLWGGPGELFF	TGTGCTAGCAGCTTATGGGGGGGCCCCGGGGAGCTGTTTTTT
.	TRBJ1-4	13	.	TRBV30	CAWNPATNEKLFF	TGTGCCTGGAATCCAGCAACTAATGAAAAACTGTTTTTT
.	TRBJ1-1	14	.	TRBV5-1	CASSLEQTNTEAFF	TGCGCCAGCAGCTTGGAACAGACGAACACTGAAGCTTTCTTT
TRBD1	TRBJ2-7	16	.	TRBV6-6	CASSYGQLGQGAWQYF	TGTGCCAGCAGTTACGGGCAGTTAGGACAGGGGGCTTGGCAGTACTTC
.	TRBJ1-3	14	.	TRBV18	CASSRESSGNTIYF	TGTGCCAGCTCACGGGAGAGCTCTGGAAACACCATATATTTT
TRBD1	TRBJ2-5	13	.	TRBV7-7	CASSQDRVETQYF	TGTGCCAGCAGCCAGGACAGGGTGGAGACCCAGTACTTC
TRBD2	TRBJ2-2	16	.	TRBV19	CASSIVGGGAAGELFF	TGTGCCAGTAGTATAGTAGGCGGGGGGGCAGCCGGGGAGCTGTTTTTT
.	TRBJ2-3	13	.	TRBV18	CASSPHSTDTQYF	TGTGCCAGCTCTCCCCATAGCACAGATACGCAGTATTTT
TRBD1	TRBJ1-6	15	many	TRBV27	CASSGTAFNNSPLHF	TGTGCCAGCAGCGGGACAGCTTTCAATAATTCACCCCTCCACTTT
.	TRBJ2-6	15	.	TRBV29-1	CSVEEMTSGANVLTF	TGCAGCGTTGAAGAGATGACATCTGGGGCCAACGTCCTGACTTTC
.	TRBJ2-2	15	.	TRBV30	CAWSVGGGKTGELFF	TGTGCCTGGAGTGTTGGAGGCGGGAAGACCGGGGAGCTGTTTTTT
TRBD2	TRBJ2-5	14	once	TRBV30	CAWRRGTSEETQYF	TGTGCCTGGAGGAGAGGGACTAGTGAAGAGACCCAGTACTTC
TRBD1	TRBJ2-1	11	.	TRBV6-1	CASRQGNEQFF	TGTGCCAGCAGACAGGGGAATGAGCAGTTCTTC
.	TRBJ2-7	13	.	TRBV10-3	CAISESRTYEQYF	TGTGCCATCAGTGAGTCGAGAACCTACGAGCAGTACTTC
TRBD1	TRBJ1-2	14	once	TRBV5-6	CASSMDRADYGYTF	TGTGCCAGCTCGATGGACAGGGCGGATTATGGCTACACCTTC
.	TRBJ1-6	13	.	TRBV6-5	CASRERANSPLHF	TGTGCCAGCAGGGAGCGCGCAAATTCACCCCTCCACTTT
.	TRBJ1-1	16	.	TRBV19	CASSERPRSGNTEAFF	TGTGCCAGTAGTGAACGCCCTAGAAGTGGGAACACTGAAGCTTTCTTT